This T cell receptor (beta chain) appears in the sequencing data of a study of blood T cell repertoires in COVID-19. Study information: Whether acute or convalescent, the COVID-19 samples came from the United States, Italy and Spain. T cells, B-cell-depleted T cells, or PBMCs supplied cDNA or gDNA.

Per the authors' pipeline: It was from reference gene primer amplification that nucleated cell counts were estimated. Sequencing used immunoSEQ multiplex PCR; TCRdb keeps in-frame clones, though not all of them. V, J and clone size reflect that table, while D and trimming were determined from the DNA. This sample has about 49,000 clones, with 70% to 90% found just once. Germline lookup yields CDR1 MGHRA and CDR2 YSYEKL. This CDR3 is built from 20 residues. The ends lost 4 bases at V and 7 bases at J; junction bases unmatched: 22. The rearrangement uses TRBV4-1 and TRBJ2-2; 9 nucleotides align to TRBD1. Source material: peripheral blood. The TCR sequence derives from an older man with acute or convalescent COVID-19. The CDR3 DNA reads TGCGCCAGCAGCCGGGGACAGGGCGTGACCCCCAGTACTTCAATCGGGGAGCTGTTTTTT. Its translation is CASSRGQGVTPSTSIGELFF.